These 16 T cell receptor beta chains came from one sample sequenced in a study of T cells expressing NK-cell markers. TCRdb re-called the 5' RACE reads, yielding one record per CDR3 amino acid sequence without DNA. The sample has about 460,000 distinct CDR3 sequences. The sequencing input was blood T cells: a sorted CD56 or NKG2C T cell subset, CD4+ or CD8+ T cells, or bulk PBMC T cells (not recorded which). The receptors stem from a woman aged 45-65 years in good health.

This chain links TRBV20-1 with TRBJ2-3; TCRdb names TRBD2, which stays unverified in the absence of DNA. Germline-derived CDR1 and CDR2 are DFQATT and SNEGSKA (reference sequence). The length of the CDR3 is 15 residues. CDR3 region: CSAMRTSGTTDTQYF.

The CDR3 here is CSARVGAALLTEAFF. The chain is built from TRBV20-1 and TRBJ1-1; TCRdb returns TRBD1, unconfirmable since there is no DNA. The germline CDR1 and CDR2 sequences are DFQATT and SNEGSKA (reference sequence). The CDR3 runs to 15 residues.

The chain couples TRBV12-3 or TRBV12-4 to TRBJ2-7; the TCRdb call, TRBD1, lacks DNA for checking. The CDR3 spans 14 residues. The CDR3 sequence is CASTPGRGAREQYF.

The CDR3 sequence is CSAGPTGRSGYTF. The chain is built from TRBV20-1 and TRBJ1-2; as DNA is missing, the TRBD1 call by TCRdb cannot be tested. The CDR3 has 13 amino acids. Germline V lookup: CDR1 DFQATT, CDR2 SNEGSKA (reference sequence).

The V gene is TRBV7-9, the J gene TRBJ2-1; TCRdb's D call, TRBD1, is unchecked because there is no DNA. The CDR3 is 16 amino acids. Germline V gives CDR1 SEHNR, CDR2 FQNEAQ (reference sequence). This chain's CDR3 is CASSLGTTILIGEQFF.

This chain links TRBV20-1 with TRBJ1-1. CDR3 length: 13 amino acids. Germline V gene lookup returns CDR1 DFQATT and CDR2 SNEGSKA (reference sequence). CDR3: CSARAAGANEAFF.

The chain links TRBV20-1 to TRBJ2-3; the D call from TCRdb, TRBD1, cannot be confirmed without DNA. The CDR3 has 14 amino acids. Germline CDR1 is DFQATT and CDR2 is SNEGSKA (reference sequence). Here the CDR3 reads CSARGPGAPDTQYF.

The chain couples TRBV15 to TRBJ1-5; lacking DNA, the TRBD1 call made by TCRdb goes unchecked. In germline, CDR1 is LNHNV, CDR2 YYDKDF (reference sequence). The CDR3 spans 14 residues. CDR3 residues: CATSTRDTNQPQHF. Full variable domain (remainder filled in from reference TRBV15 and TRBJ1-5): DAMVIQNPRYQVTQFGKPVTLSCSQTLNHNVMYWYQQKSSQAPKLLFHYYDKDFNNEADTPDNFQSRRPNTSFCFLDIRSPGLGDTAMYLCATSTRDTNQPQHFGDGTRLSIL.

The CDR3 region is CASSYDRGLRDEQYF. The J gene is TRBJ2-7, the V gene TRBV7-8; the TRBD2 assignment by TCRdb is unverifiable without DNA. Germline values: CDR1 SGHVS, CDR2 FQNEAQ. This CDR3 has 15 residues.

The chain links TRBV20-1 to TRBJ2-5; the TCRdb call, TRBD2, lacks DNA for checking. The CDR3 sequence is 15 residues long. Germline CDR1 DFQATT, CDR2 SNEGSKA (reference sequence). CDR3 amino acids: CSARAGDLGQETQYF.

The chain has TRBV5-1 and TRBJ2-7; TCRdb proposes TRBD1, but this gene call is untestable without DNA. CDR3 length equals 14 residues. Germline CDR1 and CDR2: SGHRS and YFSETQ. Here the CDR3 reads CASSYSTGTYEQYF. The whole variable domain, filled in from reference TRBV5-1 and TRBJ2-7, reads KAGVTQTPRYLIKTRGQQVTLSCSPISGHRSVSWYQQTPGQGLQFLFEYFSETQRNKGNFPGRFSGRQFSNSRSEMNVSTLELGDSALYLCASSYSTGTYEQYFGPGTRLTVT.

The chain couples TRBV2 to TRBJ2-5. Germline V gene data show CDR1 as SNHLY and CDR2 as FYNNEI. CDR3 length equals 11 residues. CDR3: CASTIGETQYF.

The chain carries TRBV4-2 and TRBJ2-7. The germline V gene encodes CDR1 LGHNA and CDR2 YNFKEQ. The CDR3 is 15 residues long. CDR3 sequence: CASSQAQGSSYEQYF.

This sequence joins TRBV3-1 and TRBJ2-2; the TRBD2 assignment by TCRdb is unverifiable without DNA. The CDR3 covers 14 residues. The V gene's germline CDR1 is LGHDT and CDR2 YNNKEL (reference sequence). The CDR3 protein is CASSQALRPGELFF. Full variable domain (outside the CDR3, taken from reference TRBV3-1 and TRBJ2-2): DTAVSQTPKYLVTQMGNDKSIKCEQNLGHDTMYWYKQDSKKFLKIMFSYNNKELIINETVPNRFSPKSPDKAHLNLHINSLELGDSAVYFCASSQALRPGELFFGEGSRLTVL.

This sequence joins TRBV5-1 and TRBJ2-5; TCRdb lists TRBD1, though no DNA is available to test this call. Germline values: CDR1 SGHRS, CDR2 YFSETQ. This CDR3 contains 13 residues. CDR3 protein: CASSIGAAQTQYF.

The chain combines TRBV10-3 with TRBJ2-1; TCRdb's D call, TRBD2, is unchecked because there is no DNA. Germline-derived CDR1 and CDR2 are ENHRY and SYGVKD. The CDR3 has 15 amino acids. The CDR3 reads CAISGQRGGGNEQFF.